The sequence of this T cell receptor (beta chain) was determined in a study of blood T cells in healthy people across ages. Study results and limitations: Because sorting was not performed, PBMCs prevented conclusive naive versus antigen-experienced comparison. Naive T cell percentage by flow cytometry tracked strongly with beta diversity.

A sample-barcoded 5' primer and a J-beta primer mix were used in a second PCR of roughly 6 to 12 cycles. Template switching added a 12-random-nucleotide identifier to every cDNA molecule. TCRdb ran MiXCR on the 5' RACE reads and lists one entry per CDR3 protein. The sample records about a million distinct CDR3 sequences, around 49% being singletons. In its sample, this clonotype was seen a few times. The antigen is undetermined. Each sample yielded at least 5.5 micrograms of PBMC total RNA. The sample consisted of blood. This clonotype was sampled from a man younger than 45 in good health.

The CDR3 protein is CATSDGRTPSYNEQFF. The CDR3 nucleotides read TGTGCCACCAGTGATGGGAGGACCCCCTCCTACAATGAGCAGTTCTTC. The chain employs TRBV24-1 and TRBJ2-1; D is perhaps TRBD2 (6 bases). The CDR3 totals 16 residues. V was trimmed by 3 bases and J by 0 bases, leaving 11 bases between them. Per the germline V gene, CDR1 is KGHDR and CDR2 is SFDVKD.